This T cell receptor beta chain was identified in a study of blood T cell repertoires in COVID-19. As for the study in general: COVID-19 samples collected from the United States, Italy and Spain covered acute and convalescent phases. PBMCs, B-cell-depleted T cells, or T cells were the source of the cDNA or gDNA that made up the material.

There are 14 residues in the CDR3. J lost 4 bases, V lost 5 bases, and 7 bases had no gene match. Germline V gene lookup returns CDR1 SGHTA and CDR2 FQGNSA. As handled by the study authors: Using reference gene primer amplification, nucleated cell counts were estimated. The method was immunoSEQ multiplex PCR; TCRdb's version includes in-frame clones alone and lacks a portion of them. Clonal size and the V and J genes are those of that table, whereas D and trimming came from the DNA. The table lists around 110,000 clones, 90% of them singletons. The chain has TRBV7-2 and TRBJ2-7, with 8 bases lining up with TRBD1. This sequence was found in a human donor with active COVID-19. The donor label of this sample is uncertain. Sequenced sample: peripheral blood. The CDR3 loop is CASSPDRVVYEQYF. The CDR3 DNA reads as TGTGCCAGCAGCCCGGACAGGGTAGTTTACGAGCAGTACTTC.